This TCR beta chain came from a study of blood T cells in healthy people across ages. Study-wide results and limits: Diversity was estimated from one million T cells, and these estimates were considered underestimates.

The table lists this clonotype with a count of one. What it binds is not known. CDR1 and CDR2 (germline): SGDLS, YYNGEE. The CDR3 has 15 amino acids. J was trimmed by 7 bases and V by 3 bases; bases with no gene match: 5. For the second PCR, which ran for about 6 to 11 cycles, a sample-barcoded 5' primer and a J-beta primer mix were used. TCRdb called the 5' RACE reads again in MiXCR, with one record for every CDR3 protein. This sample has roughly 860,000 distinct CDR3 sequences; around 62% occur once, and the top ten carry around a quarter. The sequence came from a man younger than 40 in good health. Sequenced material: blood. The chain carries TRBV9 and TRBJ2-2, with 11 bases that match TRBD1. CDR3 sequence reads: CASSAGTGGYGELFF. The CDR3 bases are TGTGCCAGCAGCGCCGGGACAGGGGGGTACGGGGAGCTGTTTTTT.